This T cell receptor (beta chain) was retrieved from a study of blood T cell repertoires in COVID-19. Overall study context: Material from acute and convalescent COVID-19 was sourced from the United States, Italy and Spain. Sample material is recorded as cDNA or gDNA derived from T cells, B-cell-depleted T cells, or PBMCs.

In the original processing: Estimates of nucleated cell counts were drawn from the amplification of reference gene primers. The repertoire was sequenced with immunoSEQ multiplex PCR; TCRdb's copy has only in-frame clones and lacks some. Clone size and V and J calls were adopted from that table, with D and trimming inferred from the DNA. The data show some 290,000 clones, 81% seen once. Germline values: CDR1 SGDLS, CDR2 YYNGEE. The CDR3 covers 21 residues. The V segment lost 9 bases and the J segment 2 bases; nucleotides outside the gene matches: 28. The clonotype comes from a woman in her fifties or sixties with active or convalescent COVID-19. The chain has TRBV9 and TRBJ2-3; 9 positions agree with TRBD1. The sequencing input was peripheral blood. The chain's CDR3 is CANYHPSPSPETGGVTDTQYF. The CDR3 DNA reads as TGTGCCAACTACCACCCCTCCCCGAGCCCCGAAACAGGGGGCGTCACAGATACGCAGTATTTT.